Here is one T cell receptor (beta chain) with its context. Its antigen is unidentified. Autologous stem cell transplantation was followed by relapse in every patient, and brentuximab vedotin exposure varied. Best responses included complete response and partial response; otherwise, the best response was progressive disease. This sample was taken from a study of PD-1 blockade in classical Hodgkin lymphoma. About the research overall: Patients were dosed intravenously with nivolumab at 3 mg/kg every 2 weeks. Study-wide findings and caveats: Repertoire difference causes, possibly disease activity or prior therapy, remain undefined.

Sequencing used immunoSEQ multiplex PCR; TCRdb keeps in-frame clones, though not all of them. The sample contains tens of thousands of clones, 81% of which appear only once. Germline CDR1 is MGHRA and CDR2 is YSYEKL. Trimming shortened V by 3 bases and J by 0 bases, and 9 bases separated the two germline ends. This CDR3 contains 15 residues. The rearrangement links TRBV4-1 to TRBJ2-1; D is unclear. This sample comprised peripheral blood mononuclear cells (PBMCs), obtained at baseline. The receptor's source is a human donor with classical Hodgkin lymphoma. CDR3 residues: CASSQWVSSYNEQFF. The CDR3 DNA sequence: TGCGCCAGCAGCCAGTGGGTGAGCTCCTACAATGAGCAGTTCTTC.